The sequence of this TCR beta chain was determined in a study of control samples from healthy donors and cancer patients. The trim removed 3 bases at V and 7 bases at J, leaving 15 bases unmatched. This CDR3 is 17 amino acids long. Germline loops: CDR1 ENHRY, CDR2 SYGVKD. Produced via immunoSEQ multiplex PCR; TCRdb's table is partial and in-frame only. The sample lists about 160,000 clones; roughly 90% were seen once. The source is a man aged 25-45 years in good health. The chain recombines TRBV10-3 with TRBJ2-7; 10 bases are a match to TRBD1. The sequenced sample consisted of blood. The DNA of the CDR3 is TGTGCCATCAGTGACGCATCGGGACAGGGGCCGGTTGGGGAGCAGTACTTC. Its translation: CAISDASGQGPVGEQYF.